Described below is a single TCR beta chain sequence and its context. The antigen remains unidentified. This sample was included in a study of cytomegalovirus exposure and HLA in healthy donors. Broader study findings: Prior analysis indicated that the majority of TCR beta V segments exhibited productivity approximately 87% or approximately 30% of the time. Reportedly, TCR beta sequences accurately predicted HLA-A and HLA-B alleles in most subjects. Later genetic work tied a missense DCLRE1C variant to beta-chain V and J trimming. Some TCR beta chains (roughly 150 of them) were listed as cytomegalovirus-associated.

The PCR employed 60 Vbeta primers together with 13 Jbeta primers. Sequencing used immunoSEQ multiplex PCR; TCRdb keeps in-frame clones, though not all of them. The repertoire table contains 100,000 or so clones. The germline V gene encodes CDR1 LNHDA and CDR2 SQIVND (reference sequence). Trimming pared 6 bases from V and 3 bases from J, leaving 24 bases between. The CDR3 runs 17 residues. The TCR comes from a man aged 45-60 years in good health and CMV-seronegative. This chain joins TRBV19 and TRBJ2-7, with D perhaps TRBD1 (6 bases). The specimen sequenced was PBMCs. CDR3 bases: TGTGCCAGTAGGCCAAACCCACAGGGAAGGGTTGTCTACGAGCAGTACTTC. Protein sequence: CASRPNPQGRVVYEQYF.